This TCR beta chain stems from a study of blood T cell repertoires in COVID-19 (dated by TCRdb to 2019 to 2021). General notes on the study: Samples covering the acute and convalescent phases of COVID-19 were provided by collaborators in the United States, Italy and Spain. The material from the prospective study consisted of cDNA or gDNA derived from T cells, B-cell-depleted T cells, or PBMCs. Subjects who had been exposed to COVID-19, were actively infected with it, or had recovered from it provided the deeply sampled blood TCRbeta repertoires that made up the dataset. The repertoires were made available in a free public database intended to serve as a resource for research on the immune response to SARS-CoV-2. Samples came from the ongoing ImmuneRACE study (first 160 participants) plus 1,254 subjects from 6 global collaborators. Sample metadata almost always included a de-identified subject ID, COVID-19 status, age in years and sex. Where HLA class I and class II types were available, the types were taken from metadata supplied by the sample provider, not from assay-based typing.

Participants in the prospective study were aged roughly 18 to 89 years, lived in about two dozen United States geographic areas, and enrolled through a virtual design. In the prospective study, cohorts were assigned on the basis of participant-reported clinical history obtained from a screening survey and a study questionnaire. Recovered participants in ImmuneRACE Cohort 3 were defined as having two consecutive negative NP/OP PCR tests, clearance from a healthcare professional, or resolution of symptoms. Mobile phlebotomists in the prospective study collected whole blood, serum and a nasopharyngeal or oropharyngeal swab from every participant. Participants in the prospective study had the option to provide additional blood draws and questionnaires over a 2-month period. Blood samples from the prospective study were shipped frozen or at room temperature prior to DNA extraction. The paper's findings and limits, for the study overall: The quantity of clinical and demographic metadata differed by source and by participant and was supplied without curation.

The germline V gene (reference sequence) provides CDR1 SEHNR and CDR2 FQNEAQ. V lost 1 base and J lost 6 bases, and the count of bases not matched to a germline gene is 8. From its cysteine to its phenylalanine, the CDR3 spans 16 amino acids. Solely the CDR3 DNA is kept, with 48 bases framed from the first base. TCRbeta CDR3 regions were amplified from genomic DNA by means of the immunoSEQ Assay, a bias-controlled multiplex PCR. For the original study's pipeline: The number of nucleated cells in each sample was estimated from the amplification of reference gene primers within the assay. To quantify the absolute abundance of each unique TCRbeta CDR3 rearrangement, sequence reads were collapsed and filtered. For each sample, productive Simpson clonality was calculated as the square root of Simpson's diversity index across productive rearrangements. TCRdb retrieved this table from immuneACCESS and kept in-frame rearrangements only. Not all clones are present; in checked studies, unresolved V genes account for under half, and no reason is known for the remainder. For V, J and clone size, that table is used; D and trimming come from the DNA. Recorded for this sample are about 160,000 clones; 82% of them occurred a single time. The biggest ten clones account for roughly 20% of the sample.

On this clone itself: Its antigen remains undetermined. The sample holds no much larger clone one base away, and base qualities are not on file.

Sequencing was performed on PBMCs or T cells enriched from blood (not recorded which). This sequence originates from a man aged 60-69 years who had recovered from COVID-19. The V and J genes are TRBV7-9 and TRBJ1-4; 7 central nucleotides agree with TRBD1. The CDR3 region reads CASSLVRQGSYEKLFF. The nucleotide sequence is TGTGCCAGCAGCTTAGTAAGACAGGGTTCATATGAAAAACTGTTTTTT.